The 15 T cell receptor beta chains presented below share a single source sample, sequenced in a study of T cell repertoires in cytomegalovirus infection. TCRdb re-analysed the reads in MiXCR, keeping a single row per CDR3 protein. The table has around 49,000 distinct CDR3 sequences, roughly 20% seen once. Their antigens are not known. This material consisted of CD8+ T cells from cultured PBMCs, taken from culture after CMV antigen stimulation. The origin of the receptors is a human donor in good health (CMV status not recorded). Some clones in this sample may be carry-over from other donors' samples.

By sample share, this clonotype is large. Germline is not matched at one junction end, which may reflect a read error. The chain recombines TRBV7-2 with TRBJ2-7; a weak D match, TRBD2 (5 bases). CDR1 and CDR2 from the germline V gene are SGHTA and FQGNSA. The CDR3 length is 14 residues. The CDR3, as DNA: TGTGCCAGCAGCCTAGCTGACGGATTCTACGAGCAGTACTTC. This translates into CASSLADGFYEQYF.

This clonotype came up a few times. The chain links TRBV7-9 to TRBJ2-1, with TRBD2 matching over 10 bases. Germline V lookup: CDR1 SEHNR, CDR2 FQNEAQ (reference sequence). The CDR3 is 18 amino acids. The junction had 7 bases not matched to a gene; V was cut back by 0 bases and J by 2 bases. Here the CDR3 DNA reads TGTGCCAGCAGCTTAGCGGAGGCTAGCGGGAGTGCCTACAATGAGCAGTTCTTC. It specifies CASSLAEASGSAYNEQFF.

This clonotype was recorded a few times. The junction departs from the called germline gene at one end, perhaps through a read error. The rearrangement uses TRBV11-2 and TRBJ2-7, with TRBD2 identical over 9 bases. This CDR3 comprises 15 residues. Germline CDR1 SGHAT, CDR2 FQNNGV. CDR3 DNA: TGTGCCACCAGCGCACTAGCGGGTTTCTCCTACGAGCAGTACTTC. Protein sequence: CATSALAGFSYEQYF.

This clonotype was recorded many times. The CDR3 DNA follows: TGTGCCAGCAGCTTGGTCTCTGAAGCTTTCTTT. It specifies CASSLVSEAFF. The V and J genes are TRBV5-6 and TRBJ1-1; no clear D. Germline assignment: CDR1 SGHDT and CDR2 YYEEEE. The V end lost 0 bases, the J end lost 6 bases, and 3 bases lay between the germline ends. The CDR3 runs 11 residues.

This clonotype has a handful of counts. The chain combines TRBV5-6 with TRBJ1-1; D gene unclear. Looked up from germline, CDR1 is SGHDT and CDR2 is YYEEEE. CDR3 length equals 13 residues. The ends were cut back, 0 bases at V and 5 bases at J, with 8 bases in the middle. In DNA, the CDR3 is TGTGCCAGCAGCTTGGGTAGCAGAACTGAAGCTTTCTTT. Amino acids: CASSLGSRTEAFF.

Only a few counts were recorded for this clonotype. The gene calls are TRBV7-9 and TRBJ2-6; a possible D gene is TRBD1 (6 bases). V was pared by 5 bases and J by 4 bases, with 9 bases between. The CDR3 is 14 residues long. Germline CDR1 and CDR2: SEHNR and FQNEAQ (reference sequence). The CDR3 region has the DNA TGTGCCAGCAGCCCAGACAGGGGGGCCAACGTCCTGACTTTC. This codes for CASSPDRGANVLTF.

CDR3 in DNA: TGTGCCAGCAGCTTAGGGCCACCGAACCGGCAGAATGAGCAGTTCTTC. Residues: CASSLGPPNRQNEQFF. V and J are TRBV11-2 and TRBJ2-1; D unresolved. The CDR3 runs to 16 residues. V lost 1 base and J lost 7, with 17 bases in between. The V gene's germline CDR1 is SGHAT and CDR2 FQNNGV.

The rearrangement links TRBV4-1 to TRBJ1-2; D not certain. Trimming pared 0 bases from V and 7 bases from J, leaving 9 bases between. The CDR3 consists of 13 residues. Germline V gene sequence: CDR1 MGHRA, CDR2 YSYEKL. This CDR3 is CASSQDGVRGYTF. The DNA of the CDR3 is TGCGCCAGCAGCCAAGATGGGGTTCGTGGCTACACCTTC.

This clonotype was found a few times. V is TRBV29-1 and J is TRBJ2-2, with 9 bases identical to TRBD2. The CDR3 spans 14 residues. J was trimmed by 8 bases and V by 4 bases; bases with no gene match: 8. The germline gives CDR1 SQVTM, CDR2 ANQGSEA. CDR3 loop: CSVGREGLRGELFF. CDR3 sequence (DNA): TGCAGCGTTGGGCGGGAGGGCCTTCGGGGGGAGCTGTTTTTT.

The rearrangement uses TRBV6-2 or TRBV6-3 and TRBJ2-2; D remains unclear. Between the trimmed V and J ends, which lost 2 bases and 2 bases, there was a span of 3 bases. Germline assignment: CDR1 MNHEY and CDR2 SVGEGT. This CDR3 contains 13 residues. The CDR3 sequence is CASSYTNTGELFF. CDR3 DNA sequence: TGTGCCAGCAGTTACACAAACACCGGGGAGCTGTTTTTT.

The chain combines TRBV6-2 or TRBV6-3 with TRBJ2-1; 10 bases map to TRBD2. The CDR3 extends over 16 amino acids. Trimming removed 0 bases from V and 12 bases from J; junction bases left unmatched: 11. CDR1 and CDR2 (germline): MNHEY, SVGEGT. The CDR3, as DNA: TGTGCCAGCAGTTACTCGCAGCAGCGGGGGGGCGGCGCGCAGTTCTTC. It codes for CASSYSQQRGGGAQFF.

This clonotype was picked up a small number of times. The junction differs from germline at one of its ends, possibly a read error. This chain joins TRBV27 and TRBJ1-1; 7 bases match TRBD1. Looked up from germline, CDR1 is MNHEY and CDR2 is SMNVEV (reference sequence). CDR3 length: 14 residues. The DNA of the CDR3 is TGTGCCTGCAGTTTAACGCAGGGGGTGACTGAAGCTTTCTTT. Encoded protein: CACSLTQGVTEAFF.

This sequence joins TRBV7-2 and TRBJ2-7; 11 bases are shared with TRBD2. Trimming at V came to 6 bases and at J to 2 bases, leaving 6 bases not matched to a gene. The germline V gene encodes CDR1 SGHTA and CDR2 FQGNSA. CDR3 length: 15 residues. CDR3 loop: CASRQLAGVTYEQYF. DNA for the CDR3: TGTGCCAGCAGGCAACTAGCGGGAGTTACCTACGAGCAGTACTTC.

V gene TRBV7-8 combines with J gene TRBJ1-5; 12 bases are a match to TRBD1. The V and J ends lost 5 bases and 7 bases, in that order; junction bases with no gene match: 6. The germline V gene encodes CDR1 SGHVS and CDR2 FQNEAQ. The CDR3 runs 15 residues. The chain's CDR3 is CASSTGTGGRQPQHF. The CDR3 bases are TGTGCCAGCAGCACCGGGACAGGGGGCAGGCAGCCCCAGCATTTT.

The chain has TRBV7-2 and TRBJ2-7; D unclear. Germline assignment: CDR1 SGHTA and CDR2 FQGNSA. Trimming removed 5 bases from V and 2 bases from J, with 22 bases in between. The CDR3 runs to 17 residues. The CDR3 region has the DNA TGTGCCAGCAGCGCAGTTAGGTCGGGTAGCAGCCCCTACGAGCAGTACTTC. It encodes CASSAVRSGSSPYEQYF.